The T cell receptor (beta chain) under discussion was sequenced for a study of CD8 T cells in Susac syndrome. Random hexamers were used to reverse transcribe about 0.5 to 1 ug of RNA. immunoSEQ multiplex PCR amplified TCR beta CDR3 across 54 Vbeta, 13 Jbeta. TCRdb called the immunoSEQ multiplex PCR reads again in MiXCR, with one record for every CDR3 protein. The repertoire holds some 210,000 distinct CDR3 sequences, about 94% seen once, with 0.15% in the top ten. Per the germline V gene, CDR1 is SGHRS and CDR2 is YFSETQ. Trimming took 2 bases from V and 0 from J, leaving 11 bases between them. The CDR3 spans 15 residues.

This clonotype was sampled from a human donor with Susac syndrome. Sequenced sample: CD4+ T cells from PBMCs. V usage is TRBV5-1 and J usage is TRBJ1-1; the D gene is possibly TRBD1 (6 bases). The CDR3 loop reads CASSLQTGMNTEAFF. The CDR3 DNA is TGCGCCAGCAGCTTACAGACAGGAATGAACACTGAAGCTTTCTTT.